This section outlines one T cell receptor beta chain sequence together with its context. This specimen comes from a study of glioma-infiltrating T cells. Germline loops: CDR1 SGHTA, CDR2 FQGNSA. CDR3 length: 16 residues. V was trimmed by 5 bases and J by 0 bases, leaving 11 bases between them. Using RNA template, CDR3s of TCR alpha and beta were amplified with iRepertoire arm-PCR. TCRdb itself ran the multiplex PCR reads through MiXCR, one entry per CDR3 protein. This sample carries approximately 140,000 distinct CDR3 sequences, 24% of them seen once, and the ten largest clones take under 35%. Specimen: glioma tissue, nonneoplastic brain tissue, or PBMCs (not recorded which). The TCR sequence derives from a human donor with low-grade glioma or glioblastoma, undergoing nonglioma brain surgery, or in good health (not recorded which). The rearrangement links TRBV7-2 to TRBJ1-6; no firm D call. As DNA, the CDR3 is TGTGCCAGCAGCATAGAACAGAGCTCCTATAATTCACCCCTCCACTTT. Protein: CASSIEQSSYNSPLHF.